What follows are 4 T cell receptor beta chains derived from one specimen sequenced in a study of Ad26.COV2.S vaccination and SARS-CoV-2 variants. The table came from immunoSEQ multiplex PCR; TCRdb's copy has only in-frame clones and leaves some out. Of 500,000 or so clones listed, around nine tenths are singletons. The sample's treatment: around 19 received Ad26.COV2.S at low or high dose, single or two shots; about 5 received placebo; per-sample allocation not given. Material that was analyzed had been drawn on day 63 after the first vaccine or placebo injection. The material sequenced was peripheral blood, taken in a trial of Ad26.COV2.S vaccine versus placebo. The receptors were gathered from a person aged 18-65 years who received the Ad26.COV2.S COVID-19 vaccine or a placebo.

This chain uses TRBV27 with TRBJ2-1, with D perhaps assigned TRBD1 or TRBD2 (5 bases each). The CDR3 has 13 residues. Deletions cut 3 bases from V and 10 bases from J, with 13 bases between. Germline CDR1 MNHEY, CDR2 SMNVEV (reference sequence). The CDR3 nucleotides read TGTGCCAGCAGTTTCTCAGGGCGCGGGGAGCAGTTCTTC. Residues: CASSFSGRGEQFF.

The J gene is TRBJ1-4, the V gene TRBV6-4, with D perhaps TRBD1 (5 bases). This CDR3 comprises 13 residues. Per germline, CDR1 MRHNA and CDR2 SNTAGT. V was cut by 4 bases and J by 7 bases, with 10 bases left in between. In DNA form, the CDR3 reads TGTGCCAGCAGTGCCAGGGAAGGTGAAAAACTGTTTTTT. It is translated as CASSAREGEKLFF.

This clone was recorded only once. CDR3 bases: TGCGCCAGCAGTTCCCGTCGGACTAGCGGGTACTACAATGAGCAGTTCTTC. Residues: CASSSRRTSGYYNEQFF. The gene calls are TRBV5-1 and TRBJ2-1, with TRBD2 identical over 11 bases. CDR1 is SGHRS and CDR2 is YFSETQ in the germline V gene. The CDR3 consists of 17 residues. The ends lost 5 bases at V and 3 bases at J; junction bases unmatched: 10.

CDR3 in amino acids: CASSDRTGSGELFF. The CDR3 region has the DNA TGCGCCAGCAGCGACCGGACAGGATCCGGGGAGCTGTTTTTT. J is TRBJ2-2 and V is TRBV5-1; 7 positions agree with TRBD1. Trimming cost V 4 bases and J 6 bases; bases outside gene matches: 6. Germline V gene sequence: CDR1 SGHRS, CDR2 YFSETQ. CDR3 size: 14 residues.